This TCR beta chain is drawn from a study of regulatory T cells in long-lasting Graves disease. Time point indicated: persistent/refractory GD, antithyroid drugs over 5 years with positive TRAb. Making the TCR library involved RNA that had been extracted from PBMCs. There are 14 residues in the CDR3. The V gene lost 5 bases and the J gene lost 8 bases, with 21 bases spanning the gap. CDR1 is DFQATT and CDR2 is SNEGSKA in the germline V gene (reference sequence). Arm-PCR of CDR3 regions and iRepertoire HTBI primers were used to build TCR beta libraries. TCRdb passed the multiplex PCR reads through MiXCR, listing each CDR3 protein once. The sample includes roughly 300,000 distinct CDR3 sequences, 22% seen only once; the top ten take approximately 53%.

The source material was peripheral blood mononuclear cells (PBMCs), sampled when the disease was refractory, from a patient treated with antithyroid drugs. The gene calls are TRBV20-1 and TRBJ1-2; D is undetermined. The source of this sequence is a female donor with Graves disease. The CDR3 sequence is CSARITSRREGYTF. CDR3 nucleotides: TGCAGTGCTCGCATAACTTCTAGACGAGAGGGCTACACCTTC.